The 32 T cell receptor beta chains listed next were all sequenced from one sample in a study of T-cell reconstitution after alpha-beta-depleted transplantation in children. Unique molecular identifiers were incorporated during preparation of the TCRbeta library. TCRdb reanalysed the PCR reads using MiXCR and keeps one entry per CDR3 protein. Found here are 750,000 to 950,000 distinct CDR3 sequences, around 15% of them singletons; the top ten hold approximately 5%. Specimen: PBMCs, mostly from graft donor cells, collected 360 days after TCRalphabeta/CD19-depleted stem cell transplant. The receptors here all came from a male patient younger than 18 who had a stem cell transplant for acute lymphoblastic leukemia, so the T cells may come from the graft donor.

This clonotype was seen repeatedly, ten times or more. V is TRBV29-1 and J is TRBJ1-4, with D hard to call. In germline, CDR1 is SQVTM, CDR2 ANQGSEA. The CDR3 runs 10 residues. Between the trimmed V and J ends, which lost 6 bases and 6 bases, there was a span of 5 bases. CDR3 sequence: CSVRDEKLFF. The CDR3 DNA is TGCAGCGTCCGAGATGAAAAACTGTTTTTT.

This clonotype was counted a few times. The chain joins TRBV6-1 to TRBJ1-1; a possible D gene is TRBD1 (6 bases). The CDR3 has 17 amino acids. Germline CDR1 is MNHNS and CDR2 is SASEGT. With 6 bases removed from V and 5 bases from J, the gap between germline ends came to 25 bases. CDR3 region: CASRPPQGWSEATEAFF. For the CDR3, the DNA is TGTGCCAGCAGACCCCCACAGGGATGGTCTGAAGCAACTGAAGCTTTCTTT.

This clonotype occurred a few times. V gene TRBV7-9 combines with J gene TRBJ1-4, with a weak D call TRBD1 (5 bases). V lost 5 bases, J lost 3 bases, and 13 bases lay in between. Per germline, CDR1 SEHNR and CDR2 FQNEAQ (reference sequence). CDR3 length equals 15 residues. Here the CDR3 DNA reads TGTGCCAGCAGCGTTTGGGGCCGTTCTAATGAAAAACTGTTTTTT. It codes for CASSVWGRSNEKLFF.

This clonotype came up a few times. The gene calls are TRBV20-1 and TRBJ2-1; perhaps TRBD2 as D (5 bases). Trimming removed 1 base from V and 0 bases from J, with 16 bases in between. CDR1 DFQATT and CDR2 SNEGSKA come from the germline V gene (reference sequence). The CDR3 extends over 17 amino acids. The CDR3 nucleotides read TGCAGTGCTAGAGGCGCTAGGCGGGCGAGCTCCTACAATGAGCAGTTCTTC. Translating it yields CSARGARRASSYNEQFF.

The genes are TRBV5-1 and TRBJ1-1, with D perhaps TRBD1 (5 bases). This CDR3 has 16 amino acids. CDR1 and CDR2 from the germline V gene are SGHRS and YFSETQ. V lost 0 bases to trimming and J lost 1 base, with 13 bases between them. The CDR3 loop reads CASSLGRSGGNTEAFF. In nucleotides, the CDR3 is TGCGCCAGCAGCTTGGGCCGTTCGGGGGGGAACACTGAAGCTTTCTTT.

The chain recombines TRBV20-1 with TRBJ2-7; perhaps TRBD2 as D (7 bases). Germline-derived CDR1 and CDR2 are DFQATT and SNEGSKA (reference sequence). Trimming pared 0 bases from V and 6 bases from J, leaving 18 bases between. This CDR3 comprises 15 residues. Written as DNA, the CDR3 is TGCAGTGCTAGAGATCCAGCGGGACAACTTCCCGAGCAGTACTTC. This codes for CSARDPAGQLPEQYF.

In this sample, this clonotype turned up a few times. The chain employs TRBV5-1 and TRBJ1-3; TRBD1 might be the D (6 bases). V was shortened by 0 bases and J by 4 bases, with 14 bases between the two germline ends. The CDR3 is made up of 16 amino acids. Per the germline V gene, CDR1 is SGHRS and CDR2 is YFSETQ. CDR3 DNA: TGCGCCAGCAGCTTGGGATGGACAGCGGAAGGAAACACCATATATTTT. Its protein is CASSLGWTAEGNTIYF.

This clonotype showed up just a few times. The V and J genes are TRBV5-1 and TRBJ2-5; D is perhaps TRBD1 or TRBD2 (5 bases each). The CDR3 runs to 17 residues. Germline V gene data show CDR1 as SGHRS and CDR2 as YFSETQ. Trimming took off 4 bases at V and 4 bases at J, with 23 bases between the two ends. In DNA, the CDR3 is TGCGCCAGCAGCGGCCTCAAGCGGAAAGGGGACGGAGAGACCCAGTACTTC. It codes for CASSGLKRKGDGETQYF.

This sequence joins TRBV4-1 and TRBJ2-2, with TRBD2 as a possible D gene (6 bases). This CDR3 is built from 16 residues. Between the trimmed V and J ends, which lost 3 bases and 5 bases, there was a span of 16 bases. The germline V gene encodes CDR1 MGHRA and CDR2 YSYEKL. The CDR3 is CASSHGRMAITGELFF. In DNA form, the CDR3 reads TGCGCCAGCAGCCATGGGAGGATGGCGATAACCGGGGAGCTGTTTTTT.

In DNA form, the CDR3 reads TGTGCCTGGAGCACGGGGCGCGAGCAGTACTTC. Translation: CAWSTGREQYF. J is TRBJ2-7 and V is TRBV30; D is perhaps TRBD1 or TRBD2 (5 bases each). The V end lost 3 bases, the J end lost 6 bases, and 9 bases lay between the germline ends. The CDR3 is 11 residues long. CDR1 is GTSNPN and CDR2 is SVGIG in the germline V gene (reference sequence).

This clonotype was counted only a few times. CDR3 amino acids: CASSHQLAGGYNEQFF. The CDR3 coding sequence is TGTGCCAGCAGCCACCAACTAGCGGGGGGCTACAATGAGCAGTTCTTC. The chain joins TRBV14 to TRBJ2-1, with 12 positions matching TRBD2. The CDR3 sequence is 16 residues long. J was trimmed by 3 bases and V by 3 bases; bases with no gene match: 3. The germline V gene encodes CDR1 SGHDN and CDR2 FVKESK.

The sample holds a few counts of this clonotype. The rearrangement links TRBV12-3 or TRBV12-4 to TRBJ1-2; D remains ambiguous. V was shortened by 8 bases and J by 2 bases, with 12 bases between the two germline ends. This CDR3 is 13 amino acids long. The CDR3 sequence: CASGVGRNYGYTF. The CDR3 coding sequence is TGTGCCAGCGGGGTTGGCAGGAACTATGGCTACACCTTC.

This clonotype was seen a few times. The chain carries TRBV11-2 and TRBJ2-7, with 9 bases that match TRBD2. The V gene end was trimmed by 1 base and the J gene end by 5 bases; junction bases not matched to a gene: 9. This CDR3 region has 16 residues. CDR1 SGHAT and CDR2 FQNNGV come from the germline V gene. The CDR3 coding sequence is TGTGCCAGCAGCTTAGGCGCTAGCGGGATTAAAGACGAGCAGTACTTC. It encodes CASSLGASGIKDEQYF.

This clonotype was detected only a few times. The rearrangement joins TRBV7-3 to TRBJ2-2; TRBD1 is a possible D gene (5 bases). V was trimmed by 5 bases and J by 7 bases, leaving 14 bases between them. Germline values: CDR1 SGHTA, CDR2 FQGTGA. The CDR3 runs 14 residues. The chain's CDR3 is CASSRNQGYGELFF. The CDR3 DNA follows: TGTGCCAGCAGCCGAAATCAGGGATACGGGGAGCTGTTTTTT.

This clonotype occurred a few times. The V gene is TRBV19, the J gene TRBJ1-2; perhaps TRBD1 as D (5 bases). This CDR3 contains 14 residues. Germline assignment: CDR1 LNHDA and CDR2 SQIVND (reference sequence). The V and J ends lost 1 base and 6 bases respectively, with 12 bases between them. As DNA, the CDR3 is TGTGCCAGTAGTATAGTGGCAGGGATTAATGGCTACACCTTC. Its protein is CASSIVAGINGYTF.

This clonotype has more than one count but fewer than ten. CDR3 DNA sequence: TGCAGCGTGGAGGGGACTAGCGGCCTAGGGACCCAGTACTTC. Protein sequence: CSVEGTSGLGTQYF. V and J are TRBV29-1 and TRBJ2-5; TRBD2 matches 11 bases. This CDR3 has 14 residues. Germline values: CDR1 SQVTM, CDR2 ANQGSEA. V shed 6 bases and J 7 bases; nucleotides not matched to a gene: 10.

The gene calls are TRBV7-3 and TRBJ2-3; D unresolved. Germline-derived CDR1 and CDR2 are SGHTA and FQGTGA. The CDR3 extends over 15 amino acids. The germline V and J ends were trimmed by 5 bases and 2 bases, with 14 bases remaining between them. DNA of the CDR3: TGTGCCAGCAGCCTGGGTCCGGCCCCCACAGATACGCAGTATTTT. Translated: CASSLGPAPTDTQYF.

This clonotype was counted ten times or more. The gene calls are TRBV5-1 and TRBJ2-5, with D possibly being TRBD1 (6 bases). The ends were cut back, 3 bases at V and 0 bases at J, with 12 bases in the middle. This CDR3 contains 15 residues. Germline CDR1 reads SGHRS; CDR2 reads YFSETQ. DNA for the CDR3: TGCGCCAGCAGCTACCCAGGGGAGTACCAAGAGACCCAGTACTTC. Translation: CASSYPGEYQETQYF.

This clonotype appeared a few times. The chain carries TRBV29-1 and TRBJ2-1; tentative D call: TRBD1 (6 bases). Trimming took 3 bases from V and 3 from J, leaving 12 bases between them. Germline V gene sequence: CDR1 SQVTM, CDR2 ANQGSEA. There are 14 residues in the CDR3. The DNA for the CDR3 is TGCAGCGTTGAGAGACAGGAAAACTACAATGAGCAGTTCTTC. The encoded protein is CSVERQENYNEQFF.

The chain joins TRBV12-3 or TRBV12-4 to TRBJ2-2; 8 bases align to TRBD1. The CDR3 is made up of 14 amino acids. With 7 bases clipped from V and 7 bases from J, the junction kept 8 bases outside the gene matches. The CDR3 sequence is CASTTDRAGGELFF. CDR3 sequence (DNA): TGTGCCAGCACCACGGACAGGGCAGGCGGGGAGCTGTTTTTT.

The V gene is TRBV5-1, the J gene TRBJ2-5, with TRBD2 identical over 9 bases. Looked up from germline, CDR1 is SGHRS and CDR2 is YFSETQ. The V and J ends lost 5 bases and 4 bases, in that order; junction bases with no gene match: 6. CDR3 length: 14 residues. This chain's CDR3 is CASRSGRTGETQYF. The CDR3 DNA reads TGCGCCAGCAGAAGCGGGAGGACGGGAGAGACCCAGTACTTC. The full variable domain, its missing parts supplied by reference TRBV5-1 and TRBJ2-5, is KAGVTQTPRYLIKTRGQQVTLSCSPISGHRSVSWYQQTPGQGLQFLFEYFSETQRNKGNFPGRFSGRQFSNSRSEMNVSTLELGDSALYLCASRSGRTGETQYFGPGTRLLVL.

J is TRBJ2-5 and V is TRBV11-2; 8 bases match TRBD2. This CDR3 contains 16 residues. The V gene's germline CDR1 is SGHAT and CDR2 FQNNGV. V was clipped by 1 base and J by 1 base; unmatched bases: 5. The CDR3 DNA sequence: TGTGCCAGCAGCTTAGCGGGAGGGACGGGCCAAGAGACCCAGTACTTC. This codes for CASSLAGGTGQETQYF.

This clonotype has at least ten counts. The chain links TRBV5-1 to TRBJ2-3; D possibly corresponds to TRBD1 (6 bases). V was pared by 0 bases and J by 0 bases, with 11 bases between. Germline-derived CDR1 and CDR2 are SGHRS and YFSETQ. This CDR3 contains 16 residues. For the CDR3, the DNA is TGCGCCAGCAGCTTGGGGACAGTGACTAGCACAGATACGCAGTATTTT. This gives the protein CASSLGTVTSTDTQYF.

CDR3 sequence reads: CASSSASPGYTF. The CDR3 bases are TGTGCCAGCAGTTCCGCGTCTCCTGGCTACACCTTC. This chain uses TRBV12-3 or TRBV12-4 with TRBJ1-2; D is uncertain. The germline V and J ends were trimmed by 4 bases and 7 bases, with 10 bases remaining between them. This CDR3 is built from 12 residues.

This clonotype was found a few times. The rearrangement links TRBV28 to TRBJ2-7; the D gene could be TRBD1 or TRBD2 (5 bases each). V shed 6 bases and J shed 2 bases, with 14 bases lying between them. This CDR3 region has 14 residues. From germline, CDR1 is MDHEN and CDR2 SYDVKM. CDR3 sequence: CASRLPGRTYEQYF. The CDR3 DNA sequence: TGTGCCAGCAGGCTACCGGGACGGACCTACGAGCAGTACTTC.

This clonotype was counted ten times or more. The chain combines TRBV7-3 with TRBJ1-1; no firm D call. Trimming took off 2 bases at V and 7 bases at J, with 8 bases between the two ends. This CDR3 is built from 12 residues. The germline V gene encodes CDR1 SGHTA and CDR2 FQGTGA. The DNA for the CDR3 is TGTGCCAGCAGCTTAGAAGAGGGTGAAGCTTTCTTT. As protein: CASSLEEGEAFF.

In its sample, this clonotype was seen many times. The chain combines TRBV28 with TRBJ2-7; possibly TRBD1 for D (6 bases). V was shortened by 8 bases and J by 9 bases, with 14 bases between the two germline ends. The CDR3 consists of 11 residues. Germline V gene sequence: CDR1 MDHEN, CDR2 SYDVKM. The CDR3 here is CASHGGLGQYF. CDR3 DNA sequence: TGTGCCAGCCATGGGGGCCTGGGGCAGTACTTC.

This chain uses TRBV7-9 with TRBJ2-3; TRBD2 is a possible D gene (5 bases). The CDR3 is 14 residues long. The germline gives CDR1 SEHNR, CDR2 FQNEAQ (reference sequence). Trimming took off 3 bases at V and 2 bases at J, with 9 bases between the two ends. The CDR3 DNA is TGTGCCAGCAGCTTGGTAGCGATCACAGATACGCAGTATTTT. Translated: CASSLVAITDTQYF.

This clonotype has just a few counts. The chain is built from TRBV20-1 and TRBJ2-3; D uncertain. The CDR3 contains 12 residues. Germline CDR1 DFQATT, CDR2 SNEGSKA (reference sequence). The V end was cut by 7 bases, the J end by 6 bases, with 14 bases between. CDR3 residues: CSVAPFGDTQYF. The CDR3 DNA is TGCAGTGTCGCACCTTTCGGGGATACGCAGTATTTT.

This clonotype has only a few counts. The chain employs TRBV27 and TRBJ2-2; no clear D. The CDR3 is 13 residues long. Trimming took off 5 bases at V and 4 bases at J, with 8 bases between the two ends. The germline CDR1 and CDR2 sequences are MNHEY and SMNVEV (reference sequence). CDR3 bases: TGTGCCAGCAGTATACGGCCCACCGGGGAGCTGTTTTTT. It codes for CASSIRPTGELFF.

This clonotype was counted at least ten times. V gene TRBV29-1 combines with J gene TRBJ2-1, with 7 bases that match TRBD1. The J segment lost 9 bases and the V segment lost 0 bases, leaving 11 bases of the junction unmatched. The length of the CDR3 is 15 residues. Per the germline V gene, CDR1 is SQVTM and CDR2 is ANQGSEA. The CDR3 reads CSVEEVQGIMGEQFF. CDR3 nucleotide sequence: TGCAGCGTTGAAGAGGTACAGGGGATCATGGGTGAGCAGTTCTTC.

This clonotype was seen only a few times. The chain joins TRBV4-1 to TRBJ2-1, with no clear D. CDR3 size: 16 residues. Germline CDR1 reads MGHRA; CDR2 reads YSYEKL. V lost 0 bases and J 7 bases, leaving 16 bases between the germline ends. The CDR3 region has the DNA TGCGCCAGCAGCCAAGAAGAAATTTTGGTGAGGAATGAGCAGTTCTTC. Amino acid sequence: CASSQEEILVRNEQFF.